The rows below give T cell receptor beta chains drawn from one sample of a study of cytomegalovirus exposure and HLA in healthy donors. Clones were read by immunoSEQ multiplex PCR, and TCRdb kept only the in-frame ones, dropping some. The sample consists of roughly 200,000 clones, around four fifths of them appearing once. The sample was PBMCs. Receptors were obtained from a man aged 35 to 55 in good health and CMV-seropositive. CDR3s include the opening cysteine and the closing phenylalanine or tryptophan. A D gene is named only where the DNA matches it firmly. Size is omitted from some rows. Given values are once, few, many or a class for expanded clones.

>TRBV7-2|TRBD2|TRBJ2-7|.
CASSLGLAGGISYEQYF
TGTGCCAGCAGCCTCGGACTAGCGGGAGGTATCTCCTACGAGCAGTACTTC
>TRBV10-3|.|TRBJ1-3|.
CAISPPLGLTSGNTIYF
TGTGCCATCAGTCCTCCCCTGGGCCTTACCTCTGGAAACACCATATATTTT
>TRBV10-3|.|TRBJ2-5|.
CAIGPESVETQYF
TGTGCCATCGGGCCCGAATCAGTAGAGACCCAGTACTTC
>TRBV6-6|.|TRBJ1-2|.
CASRDSPNYGYTF
TGTGCCAGCAGAGACAGTCCTAACTATGGCTACACCTTC
>TRBV9|.|TRBJ2-7|.
CASSVAGNTYGQYF
TGTGCCAGCAGCGTAGCAGGGAACACCTACGGGCAGTACTTC
>TRBV7-9|.|TRBJ1-1|.
CASSPQRDTEAFF
TGTGCCAGCAGCCCCCAGCGCGACACTGAAGCTTTCTTT
>TRBV6-1|.|TRBJ1-4|.
CASSREPATNEKLFF
TGTGCCAGCAGTCGGGAACCAGCAACTAATGAAAAACTGTTTTTT
>TRBV5-1|TRBD1|TRBJ2-1|.
CASSPTTGGAHNEQFF
TGCGCCAGCAGCCCAACGACAGGGGGCGCACACAATGAGCAGTTCTTC
>TRBV2|.|TRBJ1-5|.
CASSGRGGSNQPQHF
TGTGCCAGCTCGGGGAGAGGCGGTAGCAATCAGCCCCAGCATTTT
>TRBV25-1|.|TRBJ1-6|.
CASSEVKGEFAPLHF
TGTGCCAGCAGTGAGGTAAAGGGGGAGTTTGCACCCCTCCACTTT
>TRBV28|TRBD2|TRBJ2-1|once
CASSWTSGTREQFF
TGTGCCAGCAGCTGGACTAGCGGGACACGTGAGCAGTTCTTC
>TRBV27|.|TRBJ1-2|.
CASGESYGYTF
TGTGCCAGTGGGGAGAGCTATGGCTACACCTTC
>TRBV7-2|.|TRBJ2-2|few
CASSSQGGELFF
TGTGCCAGCAGCTCACAGGGCGGGGAGCTGTTTTTT
>TRBV29-1|TRBD1|TRBJ2-6|.
CSVGDRGPGANVLTF
TGCAGCGTTGGAGACAGGGGGCCTGGGGCCAACGTCCTGACTTTC
>TRBV7-2|TRBD1|TRBJ1-2|.
CASSSDRRYGYTF
TGTGCCAGCAGCTCGGACAGGCGTTATGGCTACACCTTC
>TRBV6-6|.|TRBJ1-3|.
CASSQPHAVAGNTIYF
TGTGCCAGCAGTCAGCCGCACGCGGTAGCTGGAAACACCATATATTTT
>TRBV7-8|.|TRBJ1-4|.
CASSLAAGPNEKLFF
TGTGCCAGCAGCTTAGCAGCAGGGCCTAATGAAAAACTGTTTTTT
>TRBV25-1|.|TRBJ1-2|.
CASSPSLNYGYTF
TGTGCCAGCAGCCCGTCCCTTAACTATGGCTACACCTTC
>TRBV5-1|.|TRBJ2-5|few
CASSLAVSVQETQYF
TGCGCCAGCAGCTTGGCCGTTTCGGTCCAAGAGACCCAGTACTTC
>TRBV28|TRBD2|TRBJ2-3|.
CASSFRTSGSLTDTQYF
TGTGCCAGCAGTTTCAGGACTAGCGGGAGTCTGACAGATACGCAGTATTTT
>TRBV6-6|.|TRBJ2-2|.
CAVKAGVTGELFF
TGTGCCGTTAAAGCCGGGGTGACCGGGGAGCTGTTTTTT
>TRBV7-9|TRBD1|TRBJ2-2|.
CASSSDRGQDTGELFF
TGTGCCAGCAGCTCCGACAGGGGGCAGGACACCGGGGAGCTGTTTTTT
>TRBV7-7|TRBD2|TRBJ2-1|.
CASSFGLAGVNEQFF
TGTGCTAGCAGCTTTGGACTAGCGGGAGTCAATGAGCAGTTCTTC
>TRBV19|.|TRBJ2-3|.
CASSIPQGGTDTQYF
TGTGCCAGTAGTATCCCCCAGGGTGGTACAGATACGCAGTATTTT
>TRBV5-1|.|TRBJ1-2|.
CASSWEGDGYTF
TGCGCCAGCAGCTGGGAGGGCGATGGCTACACCTTC
>TRBV28|TRBD1|TRBJ2-7|.
CASSAVSGQLYEQYF
TGTGCCAGCAGCGCAGTATCGGGACAGCTCTACGAGCAGTACTTC
>TRBV27|TRBD2|TRBJ2-1|.
CASRGTSSGNEQFF
TGTGCCAGCAGGGGGACTAGCTCTGGCAATGAGCAGTTCTTC
>TRBV27|TRBD1|TRBJ2-1|.
CASSSGQGLKSNNEQFF
TGTGCCAGCAGTTCCGGACAGGGGTTAAAATCGAACAATGAGCAGTTCTTC
>TRBV10-3|.|TRBJ2-3|once
CAISAGTDTQYF
TGTGCCATCAGTGCCGGGACAGATACGCAGTATTTT
>TRBV5-8|TRBD2|TRBJ2-7|.
CASSLGGSFSLPYEQYF
TGTGCCAGCAGCTTGGGCGGGAGTTTTAGTTTACCCTACGAGCAGTACTTC
>TRBV19|TRBD1|TRBJ1-1|.
CASSITGAGNTEAFF
TGTGCCAGTAGTATCACAGGGGCAGGAAACACTGAAGCTTTCTTT
>TRBV18|.|TRBJ2-2|.
CASSPDSTGELFF
TGTGCCAGCTCACCAGATAGCACCGGGGAGCTGTTTTTT
>TRBV29-1|TRBD1|TRBJ1-2|once
CSVSAGTGGRGYTF
TGCAGCGTTTCAGCGGGGACAGGGGGAAGGGGCTACACCTTC
>TRBV11-2|.|TRBJ1-1|few
CASSFTGKGEAFF
TGTGCCAGCAGCTTTACAGGGAAGGGTGAAGCTTTCTTT
>TRBV4-1|TRBD1|TRBJ1-2|.
CASSQEDRGNYGYTF
TGCGCCAGCAGCCAAGAGGACAGGGGCAACTATGGCTACACCTTC
>TRBV29-1|.|TRBJ1-1|.
CSVEVPPGNTEAFF
TGCAGCGTTGAAGTCCCGCCAGGGAACACTGAAGCTTTCTTT
>TRBV21-1|.|TRBJ2-7|.
CASSPQKEKPHSTYYEQYF
TGTGCCAGCAGCCCTCAAAAAGAGAAGCCTCACTCCACCTACTACGAGCAGTACTTC